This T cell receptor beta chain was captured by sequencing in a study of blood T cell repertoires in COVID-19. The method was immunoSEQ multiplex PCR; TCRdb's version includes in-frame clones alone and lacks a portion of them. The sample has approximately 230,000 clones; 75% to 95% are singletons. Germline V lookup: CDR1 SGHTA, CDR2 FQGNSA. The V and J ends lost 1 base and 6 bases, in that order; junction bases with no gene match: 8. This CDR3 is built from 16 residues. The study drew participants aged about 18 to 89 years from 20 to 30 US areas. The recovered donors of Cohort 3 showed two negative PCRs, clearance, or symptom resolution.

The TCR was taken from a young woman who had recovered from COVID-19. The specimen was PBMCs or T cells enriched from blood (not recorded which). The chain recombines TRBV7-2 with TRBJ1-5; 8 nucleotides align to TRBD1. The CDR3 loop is CASSLVAGGNGQPQHF. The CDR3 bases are TGTGCCAGCAGCTTAGTCGCAGGGGGCAATGGTCAGCCCCAGCATTTT.